This T cell receptor beta chain was sequenced during a study of STAT5B mutations in CD4+ large granular lymphocyte leukemia (dated by TCRdb to 2021 to 2024). About the investigation overall: Among healthy controls, the CDR3 'QG' motif was associated with a particular HLA allele. The purity of purified fractions was confirmed by flow cytometry on FACSCanto II or FACSVerse to exceed 95% among lymphocytes. The study compared the TCRbeta repertoires of patients with CD4+ T-cell large granular lymphocyte leukemia against those of healthy blood donors.

The healthy controls were 37 blood donors, and the buffy coats of these donors were supplied by the Finnish Red Cross blood service. All TCR-sequenced material derived from peripheral blood: patient blood samples and healthy donor buffy coats. Peripheral blood mononuclear cells were isolated by Ficoll-Hypaque gradient centrifugation. Magnetic purification was used to isolate CD4+ cells from the buffy coats of the healthy controls. The Gentra Puregene Cell and Tissue kit was used for genomic DNA extraction, and quantification was performed on a Qubit 2.0 fluorometer. As to this clone: Its target antigen remains unknown. The record has no base qualities; no much larger clone is one base away.

The immunoSEQ assay at survey resolution was applied to genomic DNA for sequencing of TCRbeta rearrangements. The study's own analysis went as follows. A lowest detectable productive clonotype frequency of 2.59 x 10-5 was observed in the TCR sequencing data. Analyses included only productive TCRbeta rearrangements, meaning complete and in-frame sequences. The clonality of each sample was calculated as Simpson clonality in the immunoSEQ Analyzer version 3.0. Clones were categorized by frequency as very rare, small, medium, large (1-20%) or hyperexpanded (>20%). Generation probabilities were estimated with OLGA 1.2.3, V-gene circos plots were generated with VDJtools, specificities were searched for in VDJdb, and CDR3 motifs were identified with GLIPH. The source is immuneACCESS, and TCRdb retained only in-frame sequences with V and J called. Part of the clones is not carried over; for the studies checked, unresolved V genes explain less than half of this, and the remainder is unexplained. V and J calls plus clone size are reproduced from that table; the DNA served to infer D and trimming. Recorded for this sample are some 30,000 clones; roughly 77% of them occurred a single time. Together, the top ten hold approximately 0.43% of the sample.

Results and caveats for the whole study, not just this receptor: Compared with healthy CD4+ repertoires, CD4-sorted patient repertoires appeared more clonal, and this difference remained even after the putative leukemic clones were removed. Main leukemic clonotypes were private to each patient, although about 25% appeared at low frequency in other patients' non-leukemic repertoires. TRBV06-family usage was enriched among the top patient clones (8/27) compared with healthy controls (2/35). Data were not HLA-matched; higher clonality in CD4+ versus CD8+ T-LGLL could reflect the relatively small sample size.

The V end loses 3 bases and the J end loses 0 bases, and a stretch of 9 bases separates them. Reading from cysteine to phenylalanine, the CDR3 counts 15 amino acids. Left in the record is the CDR3 DNA by itself, 45 bases read in frame from the first base. CDR1 and CDR2, looked up from the germline V gene, are SNHLY and FYNNEI. The rearrangement combines TRBV2 with TRBJ1-5; too little of a D gene remains to name it. This TCR derives from a human donor in good health. Sequencing was performed on CD4+ T cells from blood buffy coats. The CDR3 region has the sequence CASSDWRDSNQPQHF. The nucleotide sequence reads TGTGCCAGCAGTGATTGGAGGGATAGCAATCAGCCCCAGCATTTT.